This T cell receptor (beta chain) was recorded in a study of blood T cells in healthy people across ages. Together with a sample-barcoded 5' primer, a J-beta primer mix was included in a second PCR lasting about 7 to 12 cycles. MiXCR, applied by TCRdb to the 5' RACE reads, yields one record per CDR3 protein. The sample has 600,000 to 800,000 distinct CDR3 sequences; roughly half are singletons. A few counts support this clonotype. The CDR3 totals 13 residues. Germline CDR1 and CDR2: DFQATT and SNEGSKA (reference sequence). V was clipped by 3 bases and J by 9 bases; unmatched bases: 8. The specimen was blood. This TCR was recovered from an elderly woman in good health. This chain uses TRBV20-1 with TRBJ1-5, with 7 bases identical to TRBD1. For the CDR3, the DNA is TGCAGTGCTAGGACAGGGCCCGACCGGCCCCAGCATTTT. Protein: CSARTGPDRPQHF.